The sequence of this T cell receptor (beta chain) was determined in a study of response to subunit inactivated influenza vaccine. TCRdb used MiXCR to reprocess the RT-PCR reads, holding one entry per CDR3 protein. This sample carries roughly 760,000 distinct CDR3 sequences, approximately 22% of them seen once, and the ten largest clones take roughly 10%. From germline, CDR1 is SGHTA and CDR2 FQGNSA. The length of the CDR3 is 16 residues. The junction had 13 bases not matched to a gene; V was cut back by 3 bases and J by 8 bases. The study's findings and limits: T cells newly recruited by each seasonal influenza vaccination are few, the authors suggested.

In regard to this clonotype: Its cognate antigen is unknown.

The chain recombines TRBV7-2 with TRBJ2-3; 8 bases are a match to TRBD1. Source: PBMCs from blood, taken more than 4 days after vaccination. The clonotype originates from a man in his fifties or sixties who received an inactivated influenza vaccine. DNA for the CDR3: TGTGCCAGCAGCTTGGCCGGACAGGGAGCCAGGGGTACGCAGTATTTT. It specifies CASSLAGQGARGTQYF.